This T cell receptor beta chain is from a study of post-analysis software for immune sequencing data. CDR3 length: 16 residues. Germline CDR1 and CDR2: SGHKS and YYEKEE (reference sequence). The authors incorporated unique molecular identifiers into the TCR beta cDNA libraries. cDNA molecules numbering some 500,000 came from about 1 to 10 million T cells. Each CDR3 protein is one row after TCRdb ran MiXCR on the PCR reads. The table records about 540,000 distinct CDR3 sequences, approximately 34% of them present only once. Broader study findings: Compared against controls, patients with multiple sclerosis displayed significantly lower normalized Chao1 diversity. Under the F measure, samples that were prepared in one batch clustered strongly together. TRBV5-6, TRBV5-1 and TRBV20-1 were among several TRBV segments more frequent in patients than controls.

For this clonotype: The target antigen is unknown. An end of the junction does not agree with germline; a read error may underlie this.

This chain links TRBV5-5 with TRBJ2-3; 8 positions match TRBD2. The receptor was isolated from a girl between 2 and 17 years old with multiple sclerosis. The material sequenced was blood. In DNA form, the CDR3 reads TGTGCCAGCAGCCAAGGGTCTAGCGGGTCCACAGATACGCGGTATTTT. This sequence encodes CASSQGSSGSTDTRYF.